This T cell receptor beta chain comes out of a study of T cell responses to AZD1222 COVID-19 vaccine. J lost 6 bases, V lost 2 bases, and 3 bases had no gene match. This CDR3 comprises 14 residues. In germline, CDR1 is SNHLY, CDR2 FYNNEI. This table comes from immunoSEQ multiplex PCR, and its TCRdb copy is limited to in-frame clones, with some not included. The sample includes roughly 130,000 clones, around 87% of them seen just once. This chain joins TRBV2 and TRBJ1-5; TRBD1 matches 8 bases. The sequence derives from an adult in good health. Source: peripheral blood, taken on day 0 of AZD1222 vaccination. CDR3 bases: TGTGCCAGCAGTGAACAGGGGGCAGGTCAGCCCCAGCATTTT. Protein sequence: CASSEQGAGQPQHF.